A single sample gave rise to the 30 T cell receptor beta chains below, sequenced in a study of T cell responses to AZD1222 COVID-19 vaccine (dated by TCRdb to the early 2020s). The time point label here, explained by the study, means: baseline before first vaccination. The library was prepared using the immunoSEQ multiplex PCR assay. TCRdb retrieved this table from immuneACCESS and kept in-frame rearrangements only. Not all clones are present; in checked studies, unresolved V genes account for under half, and no reason is known for the remainder. The table for this sample lists 120,000 or so clones; roughly 88% of them were counted only once. The ten top clones hold more than 5.5% of the sample. The sequencing used peripheral blood, collected on day 0 of AZD1222 vaccination. Receptors originate from an adult in good health.

This chain links TRBV5-6 with TRBJ1-2, with D possibly matching TRBD1 (5 bases). Deletions cut 0 bases from V and 3 bases from J, with 6 bases between. The CDR3 covers 13 residues. Germline V lookup: CDR1 SGHDT, CDR2 YYEEEE. Here the CDR3 DNA reads TGTGCCAGCAGCTTGGGAGGGGACTATGGCTACACCTTC. This encodes CASSLGGDYGYTF.

The chain employs TRBV6-5 and TRBJ1-1, with TRBD1 matching 8 bases. CDR1 is MNHEY, CDR2 SVGAGI, per germline. The V gene end was trimmed by 4 bases and the J gene end by 1 base; junction bases not matched to a gene: 5. The CDR3 is 15 amino acids. The CDR3 is CASSSRQGTNTEAFF. The CDR3 region has the DNA TGTGCCAGCAGTTCCAGACAGGGGACGAACACTGAAGCTTTCTTT.

This chain uses TRBV15 with TRBJ2-3; TRBD2 agrees at 10 bases. This CDR3 comprises 16 residues. Germline lookup yields CDR1 LNHNV and CDR2 YYDKDF (reference sequence). V lost 3 bases and J lost 4; bases outside the gene matches: 7. CDR3 loop: CATSRGASGRPDTQYF. The CDR3 DNA is TGTGCCACCAGCAGGGGGGCTAGCGGGAGACCAGATACGCAGTATTTT.

The V and J genes are TRBV2 and TRBJ1-5; D is uncertain. The CDR3 covers 14 residues. Looked up from germline, CDR1 is SNHLY and CDR2 is FYNNEI. V dropped 2 bases and J dropped 0 bases, with 5 bases sitting between them. The CDR3 sequence is CASSELGSNQPQHF. The CDR3 DNA is TGTGCCAGCAGTGAATTGGGTAGCAATCAGCCCCAGCATTTT.

The rearrangement links TRBV7-9 to TRBJ1-1; TRBD1 agrees at 7 bases. The CDR3 runs 12 residues. Germline CDR1 SEHNR, CDR2 FQNEAQ (reference sequence). V shed 3 bases, J shed 7 bases, and the junction held 2 bases outside the gene matches. The CDR3 region is CASSFGDSEAFF. CDR3 DNA: TGTGCCAGCAGCTTTGGGGACAGTGAAGCTTTCTTT.

Remarks on this clone: At one end the junction does not follow the germline gene, possibly because of a read error. The chain couples TRBV7-7 to TRBJ2-1; TRBD1 matches at 8 bases. Germline V gene lookup returns CDR1 SSHAT and CDR2 FNYEAQ (reference sequence). The CDR3 runs to 14 residues. CDR3 in DNA: TGTGCTAGCAGCTTAGGACAGGGTTTCAATGAGCAGTTCTTC. Translation: CASSLGQGFNEQFF. Filled out from reference TRBV7-7 and TRBJ2-1, the complete variable domain reads GAGVSQSPRYKVTKRGQDVTLRCDPISSHATLYWYQQALGQGPEFLTYFNYEAQPDKSGLPSDRFSAERPEGSISTLTIQRTEQRDSAMYRCASSLGQGFNEQFFGPGTRLTVL.

The chain combines TRBV3-1 (or the pseudogene TRBV3-2) with TRBJ1-3; D may be TRBD1 (5 bases). V was trimmed by 5 bases and J by 5 bases, leaving 19 bases between them. CDR1 and CDR2 from the germline V gene are LGHDT and YNNKEL (reference sequence). The CDR3 runs to 16 residues. CDR3 residues: CASSSLERGWRNTIYF. The CDR3 DNA reads as TGTGCCAGCAGCTCCCTCGAAAGGGGATGGAGAAACACCATATATTTT.

The chain recombines TRBV2 with TRBJ1-5; TRBD1 is a possible D gene (6 bases). Trimming took 7 bases from V and 4 from J, leaving 14 bases between them. Germline assignment: CDR1 SNHLY and CDR2 FYNNEI. The CDR3 consists of 14 residues. The CDR3 DNA follows: TGTGCCAGCACGGCGGGGGGCCCAAATCAGCCCCAGCATTTT. This sequence encodes CASTAGGPNQPQHF.

The rearrangement uses TRBV4-3 and TRBJ1-5; 8 positions match TRBD1. Germline values: CDR1 LGHNA, CDR2 YSLEER. The CDR3 contains 17 residues. With V trimmed by 0 bases and J by 5 bases, 9 bases remained unmatched. CDR3: CASSQDSPRGLHQPQHF. The CDR3, as DNA: TGCGCCAGCAGCCAAGATAGCCCCAGGGGGCTTCATCAGCCCCAGCATTTT.

This clone has only one observation. V gene TRBV20-1 combines with J gene TRBJ1-2; D not resolved. Germline V lookup: CDR1 DFQATT, CDR2 SNEGSKA (reference sequence). Trimming pared 3 bases from V and 5 bases from J, leaving 4 bases between. The CDR3 spans 10 residues. The DNA of the CDR3 is TGCAGTGCTAGTCCTTATGGCTACACCTTC. Residues: CSASPYGYTF.

The V and J genes are TRBV28 and TRBJ1-1; no firm D call. Trimming removed 6 bases from V and 0 bases from J, with 11 bases in between. The CDR3 covers 14 residues. From germline, CDR1 is MDHEN and CDR2 SYDVKM. CDR3 in amino acids: CASRAGDMNTEAFF. CDR3 nucleotides: TGTGCCAGCAGGGCAGGAGACATGAACACTGAAGCTTTCTTT.

The chain recombines TRBV11-2 with TRBJ1-6; 9 bases line up with TRBD1. V lost 5 bases to trimming and J lost 10 bases; unmatched junction nucleotides: 12. The germline V gene encodes CDR1 SGHAT and CDR2 FQNNGV. There are 16 residues in the CDR3. CDR3 in DNA: TGTGCCAGCAGCCCCCCCGAGGAGACAGGGGGATCACCCCTCCACTTT. This gives the protein CASSPPEETGGSPLHF.

This clone was detected only a few times. The gene calls are TRBV5-1 and TRBJ1-4; no clear D. The CDR3 consists of 14 residues. The V end was cut by 1 base, the J end by 3 bases, with 7 bases between. Germline assignment: CDR1 SGHRS and CDR2 YFSETQ. In nucleotides, the CDR3 is TGCGCCAGCAGCTTGAATGTGGCTAATGAAAAACTGTTTTTT. Protein: CASSLNVANEKLFF.

CDR3 DNA: TGTGCCAGTAGCCCCAGGGGAGATAATTCACCCCTCCACTTT. This sequence encodes CASSPRGDNSPLHF. The chain combines TRBV19 with TRBJ1-6; perhaps TRBD1 as D (6 bases). The CDR3 runs to 14 residues. V was clipped by 6 bases and J by 5 bases, with 11 bases between them. CDR1 and CDR2 from the germline V gene are LNHDA and SQIVND (reference sequence).

The chain uses TRBV5-4 and TRBJ2-3; 12 bases agree with TRBD2. CDR3 size: 16 residues. Per germline, CDR1 SGHNT and CDR2 YYREEE (reference sequence). With 3 bases clipped from V and 5 bases from J, the junction kept 7 bases outside the gene matches. CDR3 nucleotide sequence: TGTGCCAGCAGCTCCACTAGCGGGGGGCGGGTAGATACGCAGTATTTT. Translation: CASSSTSGGRVDTQYF.

J is TRBJ1-6 and V is TRBV6-1, with 9 nucleotides matching TRBD1. After removal of 2 bases from V and 8 bases from J, the junction contained 1 base not matched to a gene. The length of the CDR3 is 14 residues. Germline V gives CDR1 MNHNS, CDR2 SASEGT. The CDR3 loop is CASSEWDRDSPLHF. DNA for the CDR3: TGTGCCAGCAGTGAATGGGACAGGGATTCACCCCTCCACTTT.

The gene calls are TRBV11-2 and TRBJ2-7, with D perhaps TRBD1 or TRBD2 (5 bases each). Looked up from germline, CDR1 is SGHAT and CDR2 is FQNNGV. Between the trimmed V and J ends, which lost 3 bases and 4 bases, there was a span of 13 bases. The CDR3 has 14 amino acids. Here the CDR3 reads CASSFPNEGYEQYF. CDR3 coding DNA: TGTGCCAGCAGCTTCCCCAACGAGGGGTACGAGCAGTACTTC.

The chain combines TRBV3-1 (or the pseudogene TRBV3-2) with TRBJ2-1; 8 bases are shared with TRBD2. Germline assignment: CDR1 LGHDT and CDR2 YNNKEL (reference sequence). The CDR3 loop spans 14 amino acids. The junction had 10 bases not matched to a gene; V was cut back by 3 bases and J by 12 bases. CDR3 amino acids: CASSHGRGGGTQFF. CDR3 DNA sequence: TGTGCCAGCAGCCATGGAAGGGGCGGGGGGACGCAGTTCTTC.

The chain combines TRBV6-2 or TRBV6-3 with TRBJ1-1, with D possibly being TRBD1 (6 bases). CDR1 is MNHEY, CDR2 SVGEGT, per germline. This CDR3 contains 13 residues. V lost 5 bases, J lost 6 bases, and 13 bases lay in between. In nucleotides, the CDR3 is TGTGCCAGCAGTACAGGGAGGATCGCTGAAGCTTTCTTT. It translates to CASSTGRIAEAFF.

The sample holds a few counts of this clone. The CDR3 bases are TGTGCCAGCAGCCCCTCTTCACGGGGGGCGGTCACTGAAGCTTTCTTT. It yields the protein CASSPSSRGAVTEAFF. The chain links TRBV7-2 to TRBJ1-1, with D possibly matching TRBD1 (6 bases). Trimming cost V 5 bases and J 4 bases, with 20 bases left between them. The CDR3 length is 16 residues. CDR1 is SGHTA, CDR2 FQGNSA, per germline.

This chain joins TRBV16 and TRBJ1-4; D remains ambiguous. CDR1 and CDR2 from the germline V gene are KGHSY and FQNENV. Trimming stripped 4 bases from V and 7 bases from J, with 16 bases between. The CDR3 extends over 15 amino acids. As DNA, the CDR3 is TGTGCCAGCAGCCCTAGAAGGGAGTATAGTGAAAAACTGTTTTTT. It encodes CASSPRREYSEKLFF.

The DNA for the CDR3 is TGTGCCAGCAGTTTAGGTCGGGGTGACTATGGCTACACCTTC. Residues: CASSLGRGDYGYTF. The chain joins TRBV28 to TRBJ1-2; no firm D call. V was pared by 2 bases and J by 3 bases, with 10 bases between. CDR1 is MDHEN, CDR2 SYDVKM, per germline. The CDR3 has 14 residues.

V is TRBV6-6 and J is TRBJ1-1; D gene ambiguous. The V gene lost 5 bases and the J gene lost 2 bases, with 9 bases spanning the gap. CDR1 is MNHNY, CDR2 SVGAGI, per germline (reference sequence). The CDR3 totals 13 residues. DNA for the CDR3: TGTGCCAGCAGTCTCGACCCTAACACTGAAGCTTTCTTT. As protein: CASSLDPNTEAFF.

The chain is built from TRBV7-6 and TRBJ1-3; D remains unclear. The CDR3 has 16 amino acids. Trimming took off 0 bases at V and 0 bases at J, with 9 bases between the two ends. Germline V gene lookup returns CDR1 SGHVS and CDR2 FNYEAQ. CDR3: CASSLAFGFSGNTIYF. CDR3 nucleotides: TGTGCCAGCAGCTTAGCGTTTGGCTTCTCTGGAAACACCATATATTTT.

This clone was seen a single time. DNA for the CDR3: TGCGCCAGCAGCCGCTGGACTAGCGGGGGGGAGACCCAGTACTTC. This gives the protein CASSRWTSGGETQYF. The chain carries TRBV4-1 and TRBJ2-5; TRBD2 aligns across 14 bases. This CDR3 spans 15 amino acids. With V trimmed by 4 bases and J by 5 bases, 3 bases remained unmatched. The germline gives CDR1 MGHRA, CDR2 YSYEKL.

V gene TRBV2 combines with J gene TRBJ1-2, with D uncertain. This CDR3 contains 12 residues. Germline lookup yields CDR1 SNHLY and CDR2 FYNNEI. Trimming stripped 3 bases from V and 2 bases from J, with 4 bases between. In DNA, the CDR3 is TGTGCCAGCAGTGAGGACAACTATGGCTACACCTTC. It yields the protein CASSEDNYGYTF.

This clone appeared a few times. This chain connects TRBV6-2 or TRBV6-3 to TRBJ2-3, with 8 bases identical to TRBD2. The germline V gene has CDR1 MNHEY and CDR2 SVGEGT. The CDR3 consists of 16 residues. The V gene end was trimmed by 6 bases and the J gene end by 2 bases; junction bases not matched to a gene: 10. CDR3 nucleotide sequence: TGTGCCAGCAGCCCCGGGGTAGCGGGGCACACAGATACGCAGTATTTT. It encodes CASSPGVAGHTDTQYF.

The gene calls are TRBV18 and TRBJ1-5, with TRBD1 identical over 11 bases. Germline V gives CDR1 KGHSH, CDR2 LQKENI. With V trimmed by 3 bases and J by 6 bases, 4 bases remained unmatched. The CDR3 contains 15 residues. The CDR3 DNA sequence: TGTGCCAGCTCACCGGACAGGGGGCACGGTCAGCCCCAGCATTTT. Its protein is CASSPDRGHGQPQHF.

The DNA for the CDR3 is TGTGCCAGCACTATGGACAGGAACACTGAAGCTTTCTTT. This gives the protein CASTMDRNTEAFF. This chain joins TRBV2 and TRBJ1-1; D perhaps matches TRBD1 (6 bases). V dropped 7 bases and J dropped 1 base, with 10 bases sitting between them. Germline lookup yields CDR1 SNHLY and CDR2 FYNNEI. CDR3 size: 13 residues.

The chain links TRBV15 to TRBJ2-7, with 10 positions matching TRBD2. Germline V lookup: CDR1 LNHNV, CDR2 YYDKDF (reference sequence). This CDR3 contains 14 residues. V lost 8 bases to trimming and J lost 7 bases; unmatched junction nucleotides: 11. CDR3: CATRTSGVEGEQYF. For the CDR3, the DNA is TGTGCCACCCGCACTAGCGGGGTTGAGGGGGAGCAGTACTTC. The whole variable domain, filled in from reference TRBV15 and TRBJ2-7, reads DAMVIQNPRYQVTQFGKPVTLSCSQTLNHNVMYWYQQKSSQAPKLLFHYYDKDFNNEADTPDNFQSRRPNTSFCFLDIRSPGLGDTAMYLCATRTSGVEGEQYFGPGTRLTVT.